Below are 26 T cell receptor beta chains sequenced from a single sample in a study of cytomegalovirus exposure and HLA in healthy donors. A multiplex PCR was run with 60 Vbeta primers and 13 Jbeta primers. The method was immunoSEQ multiplex PCR; TCRdb's version includes in-frame clones alone and lacks a portion of them. The sample shows around 170,000 clones, around 86% of them seen only once. The specimen was PBMCs. All receptors come from a woman aged 18-29 years in good health and CMV-seronegative.

This chain uses TRBV7-2 with TRBJ1-1, with 9 bases matching TRBD1. The CDR3 runs 14 residues. Germline values: CDR1 SGHTA, CDR2 FQGNSA. V lost 5 bases to trimming and J lost 3 bases; unmatched junction nucleotides: 4. For the CDR3, the DNA is TGTGCCAGCAGCCCTGGACAGGGGTACACTGAAGCTTTCTTT. It yields the protein CASSPGQGYTEAFF.

The chain uses TRBV9 and TRBJ2-3; D is unclear. V dropped 0 bases and J dropped 2 bases, with 10 bases sitting between them. This CDR3 has 15 residues. Germline-derived CDR1 and CDR2 are SGDLS and YYNGEE. The DNA of the CDR3 is TGTGCCAGCAGCGTAGACGGAGCCAACACAGATACGCAGTATTTT. It is translated as CASSVDGANTDTQYF.

V and J are TRBV7-3 and TRBJ2-3; 8 bases fit TRBD1. Germline V gene sequence: CDR1 SGHTA, CDR2 FQGTGA. The CDR3 consists of 14 residues. V lost 5 bases and J lost 1; bases outside the gene matches: 2. The DNA of the CDR3 is TGTGCCAGCAGCACGACAGGGGGCACAGATACGCAGTATTTT. This codes for CASSTTGGTDTQYF.

This CDR3 is CSVGTGKNIQYF. The CDR3 DNA follows: TGCAGCGTTGGGACAGGAAAAAACATTCAGTACTTC. The chain recombines TRBV29-1 with TRBJ2-4, with TRBD1 identical over 7 bases. The CDR3 sequence is 12 residues long. The germline gives CDR1 SQVTM, CDR2 ANQGSEA. J was trimmed by 4 bases and V by 4 bases; bases with no gene match: 1.

This clone was seen a single time. This chain connects TRBV5-4 to TRBJ1-2; D is undetermined. The V gene lost 4 bases and the J gene lost 2 bases, with 15 bases spanning the gap. CDR1 is SGHNT, CDR2 YYREEE, per germline (reference sequence). CDR3 length: 15 residues. Here the CDR3 DNA reads TGTGCCAGCAGCCCCCCGTCTCGCGGCAACTATGGCTACACCTTC. Protein sequence: CASSPPSRGNYGYTF.

The chain has TRBV6-5 and TRBJ2-1; possible D gene TRBD1, 6 bases. From germline, CDR1 is MNHEY and CDR2 SVGAGI. Trimming took 0 bases from V and 6 from J, leaving 12 bases between them. CDR3 length equals 15 residues. CDR3 residues: CASSYSEAGANEQFF. The CDR3 DNA is TGTGCCAGCAGTTACTCTGAGGCAGGGGCCAATGAGCAGTTCTTC.

This chain connects TRBV5-4 to TRBJ2-3; the match to TRBD2 covers 9 bases. The CDR3 totals 15 residues. CDR1 and CDR2 from the germline V gene are SGHNT and YYREEE (reference sequence). V was pared by 4 bases and J by 2 bases, with 5 bases of the junction left unmatched. CDR3 nucleotides: TGTGCCAGCAGCCCAACTAGCGGGCTCACAGATACGCAGTATTTT. Translation gives CASSPTSGLTDTQYF.

The V and J genes are TRBV27 and TRBJ2-7, with 11 bases matching TRBD1. V gave up 4 bases and J gave up 6 bases; unmatched junction bases: 8. In germline, CDR1 is MNHEY, CDR2 SMNVEV (reference sequence). The length of the CDR3 is 15 residues. CDR3 sequence: CASSSGTGGNLEQYF. CDR3 sequence (DNA): TGTGCCAGCAGTTCCGGGACAGGGGGTAATCTCGAGCAGTACTTC.

The chain employs TRBV5-1 and TRBJ2-7; D not resolved. Germline V lookup: CDR1 SGHRS, CDR2 YFSETQ. Trimming cost V 0 bases and J 6 bases, with 7 bases left between them. This CDR3 contains 12 residues. CDR3 protein: CASSLAPGEQYF. CDR3 coding DNA: TGCGCCAGCAGCTTGGCCCCGGGCGAGCAGTACTTC. Full variable domain (outside the CDR3, taken from reference TRBV5-1 and TRBJ2-7): KAGVTQTPRYLIKTRGQQVTLSCSPISGHRSVSWYQQTPGQGLQFLFEYFSETQRNKGNFPGRFSGRQFSNSRSEMNVSTLELGDSALYLCASSLAPGEQYFGPGTRLTVT.

The V call is TRBV27, the J call TRBJ2-1, with D uncertain. The germline V gene has CDR1 MNHEY and CDR2 SMNVEV (reference sequence). The CDR3 spans 14 residues. Trimming cost V 9 bases and J 0 bases, with 12 bases left between them. CDR3: CASKSWSSYNEQFF. The CDR3 coding sequence is TGTGCCAGTAAGTCTTGGAGCTCCTACAATGAGCAGTTCTTC.

The rearrangement links TRBV6-1 to TRBJ1-6; the match to TRBD1 covers 7 bases. The CDR3 extends over 15 amino acids. The ends lost 6 bases at V and 6 bases at J; junction bases unmatched: 8. Germline lookup yields CDR1 MNHNS and CDR2 SASEGT. This CDR3 is CASRRDRTSNSPLHF. The CDR3 coding sequence is TGTGCCAGCAGACGGGACAGAACCTCTAATTCACCCCTCCACTTT.

The J gene is TRBJ2-2, the V gene TRBV7-9; possibly TRBD1 for D (5 bases). Germline V gives CDR1 SEHNR, CDR2 FQNEAQ (reference sequence). This CDR3 contains 15 residues. Trimming took 5 bases from V and 3 from J, leaving 13 bases between them. The CDR3 protein is CASSGALMDTGELFF. CDR3 bases: TGTGCCAGCAGCGGGGCTCTGATGGACACCGGGGAGCTGTTTTTT.

In this sample, this clone turned up a few times. J is TRBJ1-1 and V is TRBV5-4, with D possibly being TRBD1 (5 bases). The CDR3 is 14 residues long. Germline CDR1 and CDR2: SGHNT and YYREEE (reference sequence). The V gene lost 4 bases and the J gene lost 4 bases, with 14 bases spanning the gap. CDR3 nucleotides: TGTGCCAGCAGCATGCCGGGGGTAGGCACTGAAGCTTTCTTT. Translated: CASSMPGVGTEAFF.

The chain recombines TRBV7-6 with TRBJ2-7, with TRBD1 identical over 8 bases. This CDR3 has 17 residues. Germline V lookup: CDR1 SGHVS, CDR2 FNYEAQ. With V trimmed by 3 bases and J by 5 bases, 15 bases remained unmatched. The CDR3 protein is CASSFPRGRTGSNEQYF. The CDR3 DNA follows: TGTGCCAGCAGCTTCCCCCGTGGGAGGACAGGGTCTAACGAGCAGTACTTC.

The chain is built from TRBV19 and TRBJ2-5; no firm D call. Trimming left V 5 bases short and J 1 base short, with 5 bases between. Germline V lookup: CDR1 LNHDA, CDR2 SQIVND (reference sequence). This CDR3 has 12 amino acids. CDR3 DNA sequence: TGTGCCAGTAGTTACGGCCAAGAGACCCAGTACTTC. Translated: CASSYGQETQYF.

This clone was counted between two and nine times. This chain uses TRBV5-4 with TRBJ2-3; 9 nucleotides line up with TRBD1. V was clipped by 1 base and J by 3 bases; unmatched bases: 3. This CDR3 comprises 15 residues. Germline lookup yields CDR1 SGHNT and CDR2 YYREEE (reference sequence). CDR3 sequence reads: CASSLTGQGTDTQYF. The CDR3 DNA follows: TGTGCCAGCAGCTTGACGGGACAGGGAACAGATACGCAGTATTTT.

The chain carries TRBV5-1 and TRBJ1-4, with 8 bases fitting TRBD1. Trimming cost V 3 bases and J 8 bases; bases outside gene matches: 9. This CDR3 region has 15 residues. Germline CDR1 and CDR2: SGHRS and YFSETQ. CDR3 bases: TGCGCCAGCAGCTCTAGCGGACAGGGAAGAGAAAAACTGTTTTTT. This translates into CASSSSGQGREKLFF.

The J gene is TRBJ2-7, the V gene TRBV20-1; D not certain. The CDR3 has 11 amino acids. Germline assignment: CDR1 DFQATT and CDR2 SNEGSKA (reference sequence). V dropped 3 bases and J dropped 2 bases, with 5 bases sitting between them. DNA of the CDR3: TGCAGTGCTAGTAGTGCCTACGAGCAGTACTTC. Amino acid sequence: CSASSAYEQYF.

The V gene is TRBV21-1, the J gene TRBJ2-5; TRBD2 is the table's D call, not checked against the DNA. TRBV21-1 is a known pseudogene. This CDR3 comprises 11 residues. As DNA, the CDR3 is TGTGCCAGCAGGCCGTTTAGTTTCCAGTACTTC. Encoded protein: CASRPFSFQYF.

Note on this clone: The junction departs from the called germline gene at one end, perhaps through a read error. Additional DNA sequences in this sample encode the identical CDR3. The genes are TRBV2 and TRBJ2-7, with 7 bases lining up with TRBD1. This CDR3 has 14 amino acids. Germline CDR1 and CDR2: SNHLY and FYNNEI. The CDR3 nucleotides read TGTGCCAGCAGCGAAGACAGGGCTACCTACGAGCAGTACTTC. It is translated as CASSEDRATYEQYF.

The gene calls are TRBV2 and TRBJ2-4, with 7 positions matching TRBD1. Per the germline V gene, CDR1 is SNHLY and CDR2 is FYNNEI. The J segment lost 8 bases and the V segment lost 6 bases, leaving 4 bases of the junction unmatched. This CDR3 spans 12 amino acids. CDR3 coding DNA: TGTGCCAGCAGACAGGGGCTGGACATTCAGTACTTC. Encoded protein: CASRQGLDIQYF.

The J gene is TRBJ2-5, the V gene TRBV2, with 10 bases identical to TRBD2. This CDR3 region has 16 residues. CDR1 is SNHLY, CDR2 FYNNEI, per germline. Trimming at V came to 6 bases and at J to 5 bases, leaving 12 bases not matched to a gene. In DNA form, the CDR3 reads TGTGCCAGCAGCGGTGGTGGGCTAGCGGGGGCCGAGACCCAGTACTTC. Encoded protein: CASSGGGLAGAETQYF. Together with reference TRBV2 and TRBJ2-5, the CDR3 gives the full variable domain: EPEVTQTPSHQVTQMGQEVILRCVPISNHLYFYWYRQILGQKVEFLVSFYNNEISEKSEIFDDQFSVERPDGSNFTLKIRSTKLEDSAMYFCASSGGGLAGAETQYFGPGTRLLVL.

The CDR3 nucleotides read TGTGCCAGCAGACAGGGAAACTCTGAAGCTTTCTTT. Translating it yields CASRQGNSEAFF. J is TRBJ1-1 and V is TRBV6-5; maybe TRBD1 (6 bases). The CDR3 extends over 12 amino acids. The germline gives CDR1 MNHEY, CDR2 SVGAGI. V was cut by 6 bases and J by 6 bases, with 11 bases left in between.

Written as DNA, the CDR3 is TGTGCCAGCAGCCAACTTGGACTAGCGGTTACCTACGAGCAGTACTTC. Its translation is CASSQLGLAVTYEQYF. The chain links TRBV12-1 to TRBJ2-7; the table's TRBD2 call for D was not verified on the DNA. TRBV12-1 is termed a pseudogene. The CDR3 extends over 16 amino acids.

In this sample, this clone turned up once. The V call is TRBV15, the J call TRBJ1-3; no clear D. Trimming removed 0 bases from V and 0 bases from J, with 9 bases in between. This CDR3 has 16 amino acids. CDR1 and CDR2 (germline): LNHNV, YYDKDF (reference sequence). CDR3 region: CATSRDFGFSGNTIYF. The CDR3 DNA is TGTGCCACCAGCAGAGATTTCGGGTTCTCTGGAAACACCATATATTTT.

V is TRBV6-5 and J is TRBJ2-1, with D perhaps matching TRBD2 (6 bases). V lost 2 bases, J lost 4 bases, and 15 bases lay in between. This CDR3 has 16 amino acids. Germline V lookup: CDR1 MNHEY, CDR2 SVGAGI. CDR3 coding DNA: TGTGCCAGCAGTTACACGAGCGGGCAGGTTTACAATGAGCAGTTCTTC. Encoded protein: CASSYTSGQVYNEQFF.